One and the same sample provided the 13 T cell receptor beta chains below, sequenced in a study of blood T cell repertoires in COVID-19. Assay used: immunoSEQ multiplex PCR; TCRdb lists only in-frame clones, some missing. Of 130,000 to 150,000 clones listed, over 75% are singletons. Material: peripheral blood. These TCRs come from a man aged 55 to 70 with active or convalescent COVID-19.

The CDR3 DNA follows: TGTGCCACCAGTGCGGGCAATCAGCCCCAGCATTTT. Its translation: CATSAGNQPQHF. The chain links TRBV24-1 to TRBJ1-5; D is uncertain. V was pared by 5 bases and J by 2 bases, with 3 bases between. The CDR3 length is 12 residues. Per the germline V gene, CDR1 is KGHDR and CDR2 is SFDVKD.

The rearrangement uses TRBV2 and TRBJ2-1, with TRBD2 matching over 9 bases. Per germline, CDR1 SNHLY and CDR2 FYNNEI. J lost 7 bases, V lost 3 bases, and 7 bases had no gene match. The CDR3 consists of 15 residues. In DNA, the CDR3 is TGTGCCAGCAGTGAGGAACGGCTAGCGGGAAATGAGCAGTTCTTC. Translation: CASSEERLAGNEQFF. The full variable domain, rest sourced from reference TRBV2 and TRBJ2-1, is EPEVTQTPSHQVTQMGQEVILRCVPISNHLYFYWYRQILGQKVEFLVSFYNNEISEKSEIFDDQFSVERPDGSNFTLKIRSTKLEDSAMYFCASSEERLAGNEQFFGPGTRLTVL.

Concerning this clone itself: The identical CDR3 is also encoded by other nucleotide sequences in the sample. The chain recombines TRBV11-2 with TRBJ1-4; TRBD1 agrees at 8 bases. With 1 base clipped from V and 8 bases from J, the junction kept 9 bases outside the gene matches. The CDR3 contains 16 residues. The germline gives CDR1 SGHAT, CDR2 FQNNGV. The DNA of the CDR3 is TGTGCCAGCAGCTTAGGTTCCGGACAGGGTGGCGAAAAACTGTTTTTT. Protein: CASSLGSGQGGEKLFF.

The chain carries TRBV28 and TRBJ2-2; 7 nucleotides agree with TRBD2. Germline CDR1 is MDHEN and CDR2 is SYDVKM. Trimming removed 5 bases from V and 6 bases from J; junction bases left unmatched: 3. This CDR3 has 13 residues. The CDR3 DNA is TGTGCCAGCAGTAAGCGGGAAGCCGGGGAGCTGTTTTTT. Translated, it gives CASSKREAGELFF.

Concerning this clone itself: Other DNA sequences in the same sample also yield this CDR3. The chain is built from TRBV7-2 and TRBJ2-7, with a possible D match to TRBD2 (6 bases). The CDR3 consists of 13 residues. Trimming left V 1 base short and J 6 bases short, with 10 bases between. Germline lookup yields CDR1 SGHTA and CDR2 FQGNSA. CDR3 protein: CASSLVRGGEQYF. CDR3 bases: TGTGCCAGCAGCTTAGTCCGGGGAGGCGAGCAGTACTTC.

The chain couples TRBV18 to TRBJ2-3; 9 bases agree with TRBD2. CDR1 is KGHSH and CDR2 is LQKENI in the germline V gene. With 4 bases clipped from V and 1 base from J, the junction kept 3 bases outside the gene matches. This CDR3 contains 15 residues. CDR3 DNA sequence: TGTGCCAGCTCACTATGGACTAGCGGCACAGATACGCAGTATTTT. Its translation: CASSLWTSGTDTQYF.

CDR3 region: CASSRAFGYGYTF. The DNA for the CDR3 is TGCGCCAGCAGCCGGGCCTTTGGCTATGGCTACACCTTC. V is TRBV4-3 and J is TRBJ1-2; D not resolved. Per the germline V gene, CDR1 is LGHNA and CDR2 is YSLEER. V was pared by 4 bases and J by 4 bases, with 10 bases between. The CDR3 has 13 residues.

V and J are TRBV28 and TRBJ1-1; TRBD1 matches 8 bases. The CDR3 has 16 residues. With V trimmed by 3 bases and J by 10 bases, 16 bases remained unmatched. The germline gives CDR1 MDHEN, CDR2 SYDVKM. DNA for the CDR3: TGTGCCAGCAGTTTGCAGGGGGCCGGGTTGATGCAAGTAGCTTTCTTT. This codes for CASSLQGAGLMQVAFF.

The chain couples TRBV7-9 to TRBJ2-7; D gene ambiguous. Germline V lookup: CDR1 SEHNR, CDR2 FQNEAQ (reference sequence). CDR3 length: 12 amino acids. With 1 base removed from V and 4 bases from J, the gap between germline ends came to 5 bases. The CDR3 region has the DNA TGTGCCAGCAGCTTAGGGAGTTACGAGCAGTACTTC. It translates to CASSLGSYEQYF. Looking up the rest from reference TRBV7-9 and TRBJ2-7 gives the full variable domain: DTGVSQNPRHKITKRGQNVTFRCDPISEHNRLYWYRQTLGQGPEFLTYFQNEAQLEKSRLLSDRFSAERPKGSFSTLEIQRTEQGDSAMYLCASSLGSYEQYFGPGTRLTVT.

This rearrangement joins TRBV5-5 to TRBJ2-7; tentative D call: TRBD2 (6 bases). This CDR3 spans 13 amino acids. Trimming took off 2 bases at V and 2 bases at J, with 8 bases between the two ends. Germline V gene sequence: CDR1 SGHKS, CDR2 YYEKEE (reference sequence). This CDR3 is CASSLGGTYEQYF. The DNA for the CDR3 is TGTGCCAGCAGCTTAGGAGGGACCTACGAGCAGTACTTC.

The rearrangement joins TRBV25-1 to TRBJ2-1; 8 bases map to TRBD1. This CDR3 comprises 14 residues. Germline V gives CDR1 MGHDK, CDR2 SYGVNS. With 5 bases clipped from V and 6 bases from J, the junction kept 6 bases outside the gene matches. CDR3 coding DNA: TGTGCCAGCAGTCAGGGGGCCTCATTCAATGAGCAGTTCTTC. Translation gives CASSQGASFNEQFF.

This chain connects TRBV29-1 to TRBJ2-2; 9 nucleotides match TRBD1. The CDR3 is 14 residues long. Per the germline V gene, CDR1 is SQVTM and CDR2 is ANQGSEA. After removal of 6 bases from V and 5 bases from J, the junction contained 7 bases not matched to a gene. The CDR3 coding sequence is TGCAGCGTCCTAGGACAGGGGAGGACCGGGGAGCTGTTTTTT. Protein product: CSVLGQGRTGELFF.

The chain uses TRBV15 and TRBJ2-5; 9 bases fit TRBD2. Germline assignment: CDR1 LNHNV and CDR2 YYDKDF (reference sequence). There are 15 residues in the CDR3. The junction had 9 bases not matched to a gene; V was cut back by 5 bases and J by 5 bases. CDR3 protein: CATSAPLAGVETQYF. CDR3 DNA sequence: TGTGCCACCAGCGCGCCTTTAGCGGGAGTGGAGACCCAGTACTTC.